The 32 T cell receptor beta chains reported below all come from one sample, sequenced in a study of T-cell reconstitution after alpha-beta-depleted transplantation in children. Preparing the TCRbeta library involved the use of unique molecular identifiers. MiXCR, run by TCRdb on the PCR reads, gives a single entry per CDR3 protein. The repertoire holds 900,000 or so distinct CDR3 sequences, with approximately 15% as singletons. The sequencing used PBMCs, mostly from graft donor cells, collected 360 days after TCRalphabeta/CD19-depleted stem cell transplant. These receptors all stem from a male patient between 5 and 17 years old who had a stem cell transplant for acute lymphoblastic leukemia, so the T cells may come from the graft donor.

The CDR3 DNA sequence: TGTGCCAGCACCTCAGGGGCGCCAGATGAGGGCTACACCTTC. Translation: CASTSGAPDEGYTF. V is TRBV12-3 or TRBV12-4 and J is TRBJ1-2, with D perhaps matching TRBD1 (6 bases). With 7 bases removed from V and 8 bases from J, the gap between germline ends came to 20 bases. This CDR3 has 14 amino acids.

This clonotype was seen a handful of times. The chain is built from TRBV5-1 and TRBJ1-1; a weak D match, TRBD1 (5 bases). V was trimmed by 0 bases and J by 3 bases, leaving 12 bases between them. The CDR3 covers 15 residues. Germline V lookup: CDR1 SGHRS, CDR2 YFSETQ. CDR3 sequence reads: CASSLVPGRDTEAFF. The CDR3 region has the DNA TGCGCCAGCAGCTTGGTGCCGGGCAGGGACACTGAAGCTTTCTTT.

This rearrangement joins TRBV29-1 to TRBJ2-1, with TRBD2 identical over 7 bases. Germline assignment: CDR1 SQVTM and CDR2 ANQGSEA. This CDR3 is 11 amino acids long. After removal of 7 bases from V and 6 bases from J, the junction contained 3 bases not matched to a gene. DNA for the CDR3: TGCAGCGCAGCGGGAATCAATGAGCAGTTCTTC. Protein: CSAAGINEQFF.

This clonotype was counted a few times. V and J are TRBV29-1 and TRBJ2-6; D is ambiguous. Germline V gene sequence: CDR1 SQVTM, CDR2 ANQGSEA. The CDR3 consists of 14 residues. V lost 6 bases and J lost 0, with 9 bases in between. In DNA form, the CDR3 reads TGCAGCGTCCCAGGCTCCTCTGGGGCCAACGTCCTGACTTTC. Its translation: CSVPGSSGANVLTF.

This clonotype has more than one count but fewer than ten. This chain links TRBV12-3 or TRBV12-4 with TRBJ2-2; perhaps TRBD2 as D (5 bases). V lost 10 bases and J 4 bases, leaving 19 bases between the germline ends. The CDR3 spans 15 residues. The CDR3 spells CATRTQPQITGELFF. The CDR3 DNA follows: TGTGCCACCAGGACTCAACCACAGATCACCGGGGAGCTGTTTTTT.

This clonotype has only a few counts. V gene TRBV4-2 combines with J gene TRBJ1-4, with a weak D call TRBD1 (6 bases). The V gene's germline CDR1 is LGHNA and CDR2 YNFKEQ. This CDR3 has 17 residues. Trimming shortened V by 0 bases and J by 6 bases, and 17 bases separated the two germline ends. DNA of the CDR3: TGTGCCAGCAGCCAAGACCCCCTTGGACAGAATGATGAAAAACTGTTTTTT. Residues: CASSQDPLGQNDEKLFF.

This clonotype occurred a few times. V gene TRBV4-1 combines with J gene TRBJ2-6, with D perhaps TRBD2 (6 bases). V was cut by 4 bases and J by 0 bases, with 13 bases left in between. Germline lookup yields CDR1 MGHRA and CDR2 YSYEKL. The CDR3 is 17 residues long. The CDR3: CASSRGGKGSGANVLTF. DNA of the CDR3: TGCGCCAGCAGCCGGGGAGGAAAGGGCTCTGGGGCCAACGTCCTGACTTTC.

The chain recombines TRBV4-1 with TRBJ2-3; 10 bases fit TRBD2. The length of the CDR3 is 18 residues. Germline V gives CDR1 MGHRA, CDR2 YSYEKL. V lost 3 bases and J lost 4; bases outside the gene matches: 13. The CDR3 DNA follows: TGCGCCAGCAGCCACCTCACCCGAGCGGGAGGGCGCGCAGATACGCAGTATTTT. It translates to CASSHLTRAGGRADTQYF.

This clonotype occurred a few times. V gene TRBV25-1 combines with J gene TRBJ2-5, with D maybe TRBD1 (6 bases). V was trimmed by 0 bases and J by 2 bases, leaving 16 bases between them. Germline assignment: CDR1 MGHDK and CDR2 SYGVNS. This CDR3 has 17 amino acids. CDR3 nucleotides: TGTGCCAGCAGTGAATATAGTGAGTGGGGGCTTCAAGAGACCCAGTACTTC. It is translated as CASSEYSEWGLQETQYF.

For the CDR3, the DNA is TGCGCCAGCAGCTTGGGAAAGGACAAGATAGCCAAAAACATTCAGTACTTC. Its translation is CASSLGKDKIAKNIQYF. V usage is TRBV5-1 and J usage is TRBJ2-4, with D perhaps TRBD1 (5 bases). In germline, CDR1 is SGHRS, CDR2 YFSETQ. The CDR3 has 17 residues. V gave up 0 bases and J gave up 0 bases, with 13 bases separating them.

This clonotype has at least ten counts. This chain joins TRBV5-1 and TRBJ2-7; either TRBD1 or TRBD2 may supply D (5 bases each). Trimming removed 0 bases from V and 5 bases from J, with 12 bases in between. The CDR3 consists of 14 residues. From germline, CDR1 is SGHRS and CDR2 YFSETQ. CDR3: CASSLAGTPHEQYF. DNA of the CDR3: TGCGCCAGCAGCTTGGCGGGGACCCCCCACGAGCAGTACTTC. The whole variable domain, remainder taken from reference TRBV5-1 and TRBJ2-7, is KAGVTQTPRYLIKTRGQQVTLSCSPISGHRSVSWYQQTPGQGLQFLFEYFSETQRNKGNFPGRFSGRQFSNSRSEMNVSTLELGDSALYLCASSLAGTPHEQYFGPGTRLTVT.

This chain uses TRBV3-1 with TRBJ2-4, with D unclear. The CDR3 spans 13 residues. Trimming cost V 0 bases and J 6 bases, with 6 bases left between them. The germline V gene encodes CDR1 LGHDT and CDR2 YNNKEL (reference sequence). Here the CDR3 reads CASSQDGGNIQYF. In DNA, the CDR3 is TGTGCCAGCAGCCAAGACGGTGGAAACATTCAGTACTTC.

In its sample, this clonotype was seen a few times. The chain joins TRBV27 to TRBJ1-1, with D perhaps matching TRBD1 (5 bases). The V gene lost 7 bases and the J gene lost 5 bases, with 14 bases spanning the gap. Germline V lookup: CDR1 MNHEY, CDR2 SMNVEV (reference sequence). The CDR3 is made up of 13 amino acids. The CDR3 DNA follows: TGTGCCAGCAATCGGGGCGCGGGGACTGAAGCTTTCTTT. It codes for CASNRGAGTEAFF.

This clonotype was detected only a few times. The V call is TRBV21-1, the J call TRBJ2-3; TRBD2 was called by the table and not checked on the DNA. TRBV21-1 is annotated as a pseudogene. The CDR3 has 17 residues. The CDR3 coding sequence is TGTGCCAGCAGCAAAGATAAAGCGGGTGCTAGCACAGATACGCAGTATTTT. Encoded protein: CASSKDKAGASTDTQYF.

In its sample, this clonotype was seen a few times. The chain links TRBV12-3 or TRBV12-4 to TRBJ2-3; no clear D gene. CDR3 length equals 15 residues. V was pared by 7 bases and J by 0 bases, with 14 bases between. The CDR3 DNA follows: TGTGCCAGCACCCCTTTTTCTTGGAGCACAGATACGCAGTATTTT. Translating it yields CASTPFSWSTDTQYF.

The J gene is TRBJ2-3, the V gene TRBV24-1, with D uncertain. CDR1 KGHDR and CDR2 SFDVKD come from the germline V gene. The length of the CDR3 is 13 residues. The germline V and J ends were trimmed by 4 bases and 5 bases, with 9 bases remaining between them. The CDR3 loop is CATSEGKGDTQYF. The CDR3 DNA sequence: TGTGCCACCAGTGAGGGGAAGGGAGATACGCAGTATTTT.

This clonotype was picked up many times. The genes are TRBV14 and TRBJ2-3; D unresolved. This CDR3 region has 14 residues. The germline CDR1 and CDR2 sequences are SGHDN and FVKESK. Trimming took 4 bases from V and 8 from J, leaving 16 bases between them. The CDR3 DNA sequence: TGTGCCAGCAGCCCGCTGACCCGGCCGCTTACGCAGTATTTT. Translation gives CASSPLTRPLTQYF.

The rearrangement joins TRBV12-3 or TRBV12-4 to TRBJ1-5; D may be TRBD1 (5 bases). Trimming shortened V by 6 bases and J by 5 bases, and 11 bases separated the two germline ends. The CDR3 has 13 residues. The chain's CDR3 is CASSGTVHQPQHF. CDR3 DNA: TGTGCCAGCAGCGGGACGGTCCATCAGCCCCAGCATTTT.

This sequence joins TRBV11-2 and TRBJ2-3; D is uncertain. Germline V gene lookup returns CDR1 SGHAT and CDR2 FQNNGV. The CDR3 has 15 residues. Trimming removed 5 bases from V and 3 bases from J, with 15 bases in between. In nucleotides, the CDR3 is TGTGCCAGCAGCACCTACTCAGATAGTACAGATACGCAGTATTTT. Its protein is CASSTYSDSTDTQYF.

This rearrangement joins TRBV5-1 to TRBJ2-1, with D uncertain. This CDR3 has 12 residues. With 8 bases removed from V and 5 bases from J, the gap between germline ends came to 11 bases. Germline CDR1 reads SGHRS; CDR2 reads YFSETQ. The CDR3 here is CASTDQDNEQFF. CDR3 nucleotides: TGCGCCAGTACCGACCAGGACAATGAGCAGTTCTTC. The full variable domain, completed using reference TRBV5-1 and TRBJ2-1, is KAGVTQTPRYLIKTRGQQVTLSCSPISGHRSVSWYQQTPGQGLQFLFEYFSETQRNKGNFPGRFSGRQFSNSRSEMNVSTLELGDSALYLCASTDQDNEQFFGPGTRLTVL.

The chain has TRBV20-1 and TRBJ2-1; 10 nucleotides agree with TRBD2. Germline assignment: CDR1 DFQATT and CDR2 SNEGSKA (reference sequence). There are 17 residues in the CDR3. The ends lost 1 base at V and 0 bases at J; junction bases unmatched: 6. The CDR3: CSARVRLAGASYNEQFF. CDR3 coding DNA: TGCAGTGCTAGAGTTCGGCTAGCGGGAGCCTCCTACAATGAGCAGTTCTTC.

This clonotype appeared a few times. The chain joins TRBV4-1 to TRBJ2-7; 10 nucleotides line up with TRBD1. Germline assignment: CDR1 MGHRA and CDR2 YSYEKL. The CDR3 spans 17 residues. The J segment lost 3 bases and the V segment lost 0 bases, leaving 8 bases of the junction unmatched. The CDR3 DNA reads as TGCGCCAGCAGCCAAGATCGAAGGGACAGGGGTTTCTACGAGCAGTACTTC. This encodes CASSQDRRDRGFYEQYF.

This clonotype was counted only a few times. The chain employs TRBV5-1 and TRBJ2-2, with 8 bases fitting TRBD1. Trimming cost V 4 bases and J 7 bases; bases outside gene matches: 15. Looked up from germline, CDR1 is SGHRS and CDR2 is YFSETQ. The CDR3 has 17 amino acids. The CDR3 sequence: CASSLIPDRGRIGELFF. For the CDR3, the DNA is TGCGCCAGCAGCCTAATTCCCGACAGGGGTCGGATCGGGGAGCTGTTTTTT.

This clonotype was recorded many times. The chain recombines TRBV24-1 with TRBJ2-5, with D unclear. The CDR3 is made up of 12 amino acids. Trimming left V 5 bases short and J 5 bases short, with 8 bases between. The germline V gene has CDR1 KGHDR and CDR2 SFDVKD. CDR3 in amino acids: CATSASRETQYF. The CDR3 nucleotides read TGTGCCACCAGTGCCTCACGGGAGACCCAGTACTTC.

There are many counts of this clonotype. This chain connects TRBV11-1 to TRBJ2-3; D may correspond to TRBD1 or TRBD2 (5 bases each). Trimming pared 5 bases from V and 1 base from J, leaving 22 bases between. The CDR3 spans 18 residues. Germline CDR1 and CDR2: SGHAT and FQDESV (reference sequence). In nucleotides, the CDR3 is TGTGCCAGCAGCCCAGGGCTAGCCATGGGGTTTGGCACAGATACGCAGTATTTT. Translation: CASSPGLAMGFGTDTQYF.

The chain combines TRBV7-2 with TRBJ1-1; D call uncertain. Per germline, CDR1 SGHTA and CDR2 FQGNSA. Trimming left V 1 base short and J 4 bases short, with 13 bases between. The CDR3 extends over 15 amino acids. The CDR3 DNA reads as TGTGCCAGCAGCTTAGAGGGAGGGAGGAGCACTGAAGCTTTCTTT. It translates to CASSLEGGRSTEAFF.

This chain uses TRBV19 with TRBJ2-5; TRBD2 might be the D (5 bases). Germline loops: CDR1 LNHDA, CDR2 SQIVND (reference sequence). This CDR3 region has 15 residues. Trimming took 3 bases from V and 4 from J, leaving 15 bases between them. The CDR3 region is CASSIRRRTGETQYF. The CDR3, as DNA: TGTGCCAGTAGTATTCGACGTAGGACTGGAGAGACCCAGTACTTC.

In its sample, this clonotype was seen a few times. The genes are TRBV7-9 and TRBJ2-5, with 7 bases that match TRBD1. CDR1 is SEHNR and CDR2 is FQNEAQ in the germline V gene (reference sequence). The CDR3 consists of 14 residues. V shed 2 bases, J shed 4 bases, and the junction held 4 bases outside the gene matches. DNA of the CDR3: TGTGCCAGCAGCTTAACAGGGGAAAGAGAGACCCAGTACTTC. It codes for CASSLTGERETQYF.

This clonotype has at least ten counts. The chain links TRBV3-1 to TRBJ2-1, with 7 nucleotides matching TRBD2. The CDR3 sequence is 15 residues long. J lost 9 bases, V lost 2 bases, and 10 bases had no gene match. The germline V gene has CDR1 LGHDT and CDR2 YNNKEL (reference sequence). The CDR3: CASSQSWGGSGEQFF. The DNA of the CDR3 is TGTGCCAGCAGCCAAAGTTGGGGAGGGTCGGGTGAGCAGTTCTTC.

This sequence joins TRBV30 and TRBJ1-2; 11 nucleotides agree with TRBD1. J gave up 0 bases and V 0 bases, and 6 bases lay outside the gene matches. This CDR3 is 17 amino acids long. The germline V gene has CDR1 GTSNPN and CDR2 SVGIG (reference sequence). The CDR3: CAWSVGQGAASNYGYTF. The CDR3 DNA is TGTGCCTGGAGTGTCGGACAGGGGGCCGCCTCTAACTATGGCTACACCTTC.

This clonotype was seen more than once but under ten times. The genes are TRBV7-9 and TRBJ2-7; D remains ambiguous. V was trimmed by 5 bases and J by 0 bases, leaving 17 bases between them. Germline V lookup: CDR1 SEHNR, CDR2 FQNEAQ (reference sequence). The CDR3 is made up of 16 amino acids. The DNA for the CDR3 is TGTGCCAGCAGCGAACCGGGCGACATTCCCTCCTACGAGCAGTACTTC. Its translation is CASSEPGDIPSYEQYF.

The V and J genes are TRBV6-1 and TRBJ2-4; D is unresolved. This CDR3 spans 17 amino acids. V shed 5 bases and J shed 4 bases, with 21 bases lying between them. Germline assignment: CDR1 MNHNS and CDR2 SASEGT. CDR3 in DNA: TGTGCCAGCAGTCGACCGAACTTCGTGGATGGGAAAAACATTCAGTACTTC. Protein: CASSRPNFVDGKNIQYF.